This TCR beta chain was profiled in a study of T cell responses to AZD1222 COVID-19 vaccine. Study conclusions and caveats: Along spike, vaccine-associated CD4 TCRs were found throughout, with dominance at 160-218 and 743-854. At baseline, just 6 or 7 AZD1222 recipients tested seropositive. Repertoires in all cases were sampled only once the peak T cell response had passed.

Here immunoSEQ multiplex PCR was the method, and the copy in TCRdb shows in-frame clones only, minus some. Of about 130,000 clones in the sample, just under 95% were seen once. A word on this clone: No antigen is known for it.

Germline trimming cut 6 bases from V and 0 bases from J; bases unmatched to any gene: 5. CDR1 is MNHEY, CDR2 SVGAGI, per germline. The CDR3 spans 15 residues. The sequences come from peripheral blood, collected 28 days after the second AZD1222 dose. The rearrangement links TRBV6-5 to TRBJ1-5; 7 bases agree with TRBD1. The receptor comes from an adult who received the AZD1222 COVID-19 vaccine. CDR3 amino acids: CASRWTGDSNQPQHF. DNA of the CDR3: TGTGCCAGCAGATGGACAGGAGATAGCAATCAGCCCCAGCATTTT.